A single sample is the source of the 13 T cell receptor beta chains below, sequenced in a study of OX40 agonist ivuxolimab in advanced cancers. Some clones are missing from TCRdb's copy, which holds only in-frame ones; the method was immunoSEQ multiplex PCR. The sample shows 90,000 to 120,000 clones, 75% to 95% of them seen only once. Specimen: CD4+ or CD8+ T cells sorted from blood, collected in a trial of the OX40 agonist ivuxolimab. The receptors come from an adult with an advanced solid tumor such as melanoma, head and neck, liver or kidney cancer.

V usage is TRBV9 and J usage is TRBJ2-3, with 7 bases matching TRBD1. Looked up from germline, CDR1 is SGDLS and CDR2 is YYNGEE. The V segment lost 3 bases and the J segment 1 base; nucleotides outside the gene matches: 5. The CDR3 length is 15 residues. The DNA for the CDR3 is TGTGCCAGCAGCGCTCGACAGGGCCGCACAGATACGCAGTATTTT. Its protein is CASSARQGRTDTQYF.

The rearrangement links TRBV7-9 to TRBJ2-1; TRBD2 is a possible D gene (6 bases). The V gene lost 5 bases and the J gene lost 1 base, with 9 bases spanning the gap. Germline V gene data show CDR1 as SEHNR and CDR2 as FQNEAQ (reference sequence). The length of the CDR3 is 14 residues. CDR3 region: CASSSGPSYNEQFF. CDR3 in DNA: TGTGCCAGCAGCAGCGGGCCTTCCTACAATGAGCAGTTCTTC.

The V and J genes are TRBV7-6 and TRBJ2-2; no reliable D call. The CDR3 runs to 15 residues. Germline V gives CDR1 SGHVS, CDR2 FNYEAQ. V was trimmed by 1 base and J by 0 bases, leaving 6 bases between them. CDR3 DNA: TGTGCCAGCAGCTTAGGTTCAGCGAACACCGGGGAGCTGTTTTTT. It is translated as CASSLGSANTGELFF.

The chain links TRBV18 to TRBJ2-1; D is unclear. Germline assignment: CDR1 KGHSH and CDR2 LQKENI. This CDR3 spans 12 amino acids. V was shortened by 0 bases and J by 9 bases, with 6 bases between the two germline ends. In DNA form, the CDR3 reads TGTGCCAGCTCACCACCGACCCGTGAGCAGTTCTTC. This gives the protein CASSPPTREQFF.

V gene TRBV6-5 combines with J gene TRBJ2-7; no definite D call. This CDR3 region has 14 residues. Trimming cost V 3 bases and J 5 bases, with 14 bases left between them. In germline, CDR1 is MNHEY, CDR2 SVGAGI. CDR3 loop: CASSYPGRAHEQYF. CDR3 DNA sequence: TGTGCCAGCAGTTATCCCGGACGAGCCCACGAGCAGTACTTC.

The rearrangement links TRBV30 to TRBJ2-1, with TRBD2 identical over 13 bases. CDR3 length: 17 residues. With V trimmed by 0 bases and J by 4 bases, 6 bases remained unmatched. Looked up from germline, CDR1 is GTSNPN and CDR2 is SVGIG (reference sequence). As DNA, the CDR3 is TGTGCCTGGAGTGTCAGGACTAGCGGGAGAAAATACAATGAGCAGTTCTTC. Encoded protein: CAWSVRTSGRKYNEQFF.

The genes are TRBV2 and TRBJ2-5, with D hard to call. The J call could be wrong; TRBJ2-7 is a better fit for the DNA end. Germline V gives CDR1 SNHLY, CDR2 FYNNEI. This CDR3 region has 11 residues. The CDR3 is CASVRDYEQYF. The CDR3 coding sequence is TGTGCCAGCGTCCGAGATTACGAGCAGTACTTC.

The CDR3 DNA is TGTGCCAGCAGCAGGGGACTAGCCAAAAACATTCAGTACTTC. Translating gives CASSRGLAKNIQYF. The chain is built from TRBV5-6 and TRBJ2-4; a possible D gene is TRBD2 (6 bases). V shed 4 bases and J shed 0 bases, with 8 bases lying between them. This CDR3 is 14 amino acids long. Looked up from germline, CDR1 is SGHDT and CDR2 is YYEEEE.

The rearrangement joins TRBV7-2 to TRBJ2-1, with 10 bases fitting TRBD2. Germline CDR1 is SGHTA and CDR2 is FQGNSA. V dropped 6 bases and J dropped 4; count of bases not matched to a gene: 6. This CDR3 is built from 15 residues. CDR3 DNA: TGTGCCAGCAGTTGGACTAGCGGATATTACAATGAGCAGTTCTTC. Its translation: CASSWTSGYYNEQFF.

The chain employs TRBV5-6 and TRBJ2-4; 14 nucleotides line up with TRBD2. Germline trimming cut 4 bases from V and 4 bases from J; bases unmatched to any gene: 7. The CDR3 length is 17 residues. Germline lookup yields CDR1 SGHDT and CDR2 YYEEEE. The CDR3 region is CASSIVGLAGGKNIQYF. Here the CDR3 DNA reads TGTGCCAGCAGCATTGTCGGACTAGCGGGGGGAAAAAACATTCAGTACTTC. Looking up the rest from reference TRBV5-6 and TRBJ2-4 gives the full variable domain: DAGVTQSPTHLIKTRGQQVTLRCSPKSGHDTVSWYQQALGQGPQFIFQYYEEEERQRGNFPDRFSGHQFPNYSSELNVNALLLGDSALYLCASSIVGLAGGKNIQYFGAGTRLSVL.

This chain connects TRBV7-9 to TRBJ2-7, with unresolved D. In germline, CDR1 is SEHNR, CDR2 FQNEAQ (reference sequence). The CDR3 has 12 residues. V was trimmed by 5 bases and J by 6 bases, leaving 11 bases between them. This CDR3 reads CASSDLISEQYF. CDR3 nucleotide sequence: TGTGCCAGCAGCGACCTAATATCCGAGCAGTACTTC.

The chain recombines TRBV6-5 with TRBJ1-2; D gene ambiguous. With 0 bases removed from V and 3 bases from J, the gap between germline ends came to 5 bases. The CDR3 is 13 amino acids. Germline V CDR1 and CDR2: MNHEY, SVGAGI. The CDR3 nucleotides read TGTGCCAGCAGTTACTCGGCTTACTATGGCTACACCTTC. Residues: CASSYSAYYGYTF.

The chain uses TRBV28 and TRBJ2-5; perhaps TRBD2 as D (6 bases). The V end was cut by 3 bases, the J end by 2 bases, with 10 bases between. The CDR3 is 14 residues long. CDR1 and CDR2 from the germline V gene are MDHEN and SYDVKM. Here the CDR3 reads CASSLGGSQETQYF. DNA for the CDR3: TGTGCCAGCAGTTTGGGGGGTTCGCAAGAGACCCAGTACTTC.